The present TCR beta chain was sequenced within a study of blood T cells in healthy people across ages. Every sample yielded at least 6.5 million isolated PBMCs. This clonotype was observed a few times. The antigen remains unidentified. V lost 6 bases and J 5 bases, leaving 21 bases between the germline ends. The CDR3 is 15 amino acids. The V gene's germline CDR1 is DFQATT and CDR2 SNEGSKA (reference sequence). Study results and caveats: When one million T cells were used, diversity estimates were thought to be underestimates.

With a J-beta primer mix and a sample-barcoded 5' primer, a second PCR ran about 7 to 11 cycles. Each CDR3 protein gets one entry after TCRdb re-called the 5' RACE reads with MiXCR. The repertoire has roughly 500,000 distinct CDR3 sequences, 25% to 30% of them found once; the top ten carry 15% to 20%. The sequence derives from a woman in her 70s in good health. The source material was blood. This chain links TRBV20-1 with TRBJ2-3; D may correspond to TRBD1 or TRBD2 (5 bases each). In nucleotides, the CDR3 is TGCAGTGCCGTGGGTGCCGGGACGATCAGAGATACGCAGTATTTT. Protein: CSAVGAGTIRDTQYF.